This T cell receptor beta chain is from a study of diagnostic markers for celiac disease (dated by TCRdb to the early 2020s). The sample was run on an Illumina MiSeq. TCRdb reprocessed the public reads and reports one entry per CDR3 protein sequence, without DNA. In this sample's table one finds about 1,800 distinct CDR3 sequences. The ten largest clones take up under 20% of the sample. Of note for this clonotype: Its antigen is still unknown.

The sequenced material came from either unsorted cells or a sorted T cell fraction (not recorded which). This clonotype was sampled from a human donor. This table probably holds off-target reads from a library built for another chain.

CDR3 sequence: CASSQDTPGQNQPQHF. This chain is built from TRBV4-2 and TRBJ1-5; TCRdb's D call, TRBD1, is unchecked because there is no DNA. The germline V gene sets CDR1 to LGHNA and CDR2 to YNFKEQ. The CDR3 runs 16 amino acids, cysteine and phenylalanine included. No DNA accompanies this entry.